A selection of T cell receptor beta chains follows, all from one sample in a study of human T cells and chemical hapten exposure. TCRdb used MiXCR to reprocess the RACE reads, holding one entry per CDR3 protein. Among almost 35,000 distinct CDR3 sequences listed, 10% to 13% were seen once. This sample comprised whole blood, obtained in connection with sensitization to the hapten diphenylcyclopropenone (DPC). The source of these receptors is a man aged 45-60 years with alopecia areata. Some clones in this sample may be carry-over from other donors' samples. The CDR3 runs from the conserved cysteine through the conserved F or W. D genes are given only for firm matches. Expanded clones get a size class; other rows say once, few or many, or leave the size out.

clone_size,v_call,j_call,d_call,cdr3_nt,cdr3_aa
many,TRBV6-1,TRBJ2-3,-,TGTGCCAGCAGTGACGGGGCAGTACATCCCCCCACAGATACGCAGTATTTT,CASSDGAVHPPTDTQYF
few,TRBV29-1,TRBJ2-1,TRBD2,TGCAGCGTTTTGCGAGGCACACCGGGACTAGAGTCGGTCTTC,CSVLRGTPGLESVF
many,TRBV28,TRBJ2-3,TRBD2,TGTGCCAGCAGAAAGACTAGCGGGAGAATGAATACGCAGTATTTT,CASRKTSGRMNTQYF
few,TRBV11-1,TRBJ2-5,TRBD2,TGTGCCAGCAGCCGCTCTAGCGGAGCTCAAGAGACCCAGTACTTC,CASSRSSGAQETQYF
-,TRBV28,TRBJ1-3,TRBD1,TGTGCCAGCAGTTCCCAACAGGGGGACACCATATATTTT,CASSSQQGDTIYF
many,TRBV9,TRBJ2-2,TRBD2,TGTGCCAGCAGCACGGGACTAGCGAACGGGGAGCTGTTTTTT,CASSTGLANGELFF
many,TRBV27,TRBJ2-1,TRBD2,TGTGCCAGCAGTTTGGAGACTAGCGGGAAGAATGAGCAGTTCTTC,CASSLETSGKNEQFF
few,TRBV20-1,TRBJ2-5,TRBD2,TGCAGTGCTAGTTTGGGTAGCGGGAAGGAGACCCAGTACTTC,CSASLGSGKETQYF
many,TRBV20-1,TRBJ1-6,-,TGCAGTGCTAGAGCCTATAATTCACCCCTCCACTTT,CSARAYNSPLHF
few,TRBV28,TRBJ2-2,TRBD2,TGTGCCAGCAGTTTGGGGCTAGCGGGAGGATCCGGGGAGCTGTTTTTT,CASSLGLAGGSGELFF
many,TRBV28,TRBJ2-1,TRBD2,TGTGCCAGCAGTTTATCTAGCGGGTACAATGAGCAGTTCTTC,CASSLSSGYNEQFF
many,TRBV7-9,TRBJ1-1,TRBD1,TGTGCCAGCAGCCCGAGACAGGGAGTCGTTCAAACTGAAGCTTTCTTT,CASSPRQGVVQTEAFF
many,TRBV6-1,TRBJ2-1,-,TGTGCCAGCAGTGAAGCGGGAGCGGACCGCCAGGGGCAGTTCTTC,CASSEAGADRQGQFF
few,TRBV4-3,TRBJ2-1,TRBD2,TGCGCCAGCAGCCAAGATCCGACTAGCGGCTCTCGGCAGTTCTTC,CASSQDPTSGSRQFF
-,TRBV3-1,TRBJ1-4,-,TGTGCCAGCAGCCAAGGACTACGGGAAAAACTGTTTTTT,CASSQGLREKLFF
-,TRBV7-2,TRBJ2-3,-,TGTGCCAGCAGCTTAGGAGGTCAGGGACGCACAGATACGCAGTATTTT,CASSLGGQGRTDTQYF
many,TRBV24-1,TRBJ2-5,-,TGTGCCACCAGGGGCAGAAACCAAGAGACCCAGTACTTC,CATRGRNQETQYF
-,TRBV12-3/TRBV12-4,TRBJ2-1,-,TGTGCCAGCAGGTCAGGGGGGGAGCAGTTCTTC,CASRSGGEQFF
many,TRBV15,TRBJ2-1,-,TGTGCCACACTAGCACCGCCATACAATGAGCAGTTCTTC,CATLAPPYNEQFF
few,TRBV13,TRBJ2-7,TRBD2,TGTGCCAGCAGCTCCTCCCCGACTAGCCTCTACGAGCAGTACTTC,CASSSSPTSLYEQYF
few,TRBV10-2,TRBJ1-5,-,TGCGCCAGCAGTGAAGGACCCGTGCAGCCCCAGCATTTT,CASSEGPVQPQHF
few,TRBV18,TRBJ1-4,TRBD1,TGTGCCAGCTCACCATCGGGACAGGGAGTAGAAAAACTGTTTTTT,CASSPSGQGVEKLFF